This T cell receptor beta chain was sequenced in a study of Graves' ophthalmopathy and Graves' hyperthyroidism. Study-level results: Blood shared most expanded thyroid clonotypes above 0.001 frequency. The model reached 65% to 71% sensitivity and about 73% specificity for predicting ophthalmopathy progression.

Certain patients were not enrolled. These were patients with other autoimmune diseases, uncontrolled infections, pregnancy or lactation. Clinical symptoms, serum thyroxine, TRAb, thyroid ultrasound and orbital computed tomography were relied on for diagnosis. Amplified material comprised TCR beta CDR3 regions derived from RNA transcripts. The first round was an RT-PCR with HTBI primers, and the second round was a multiplex PCR. Using its own MiXCR run on the multiplex PCR reads, TCRdb lists one record per CDR3 protein. The top ten hold around an eighth of the sample, which has around 340,000 distinct CDR3 sequences, 17% seen once. There are many counts of this clonotype. Its target is not known. This CDR3 region has 14 residues. V was shortened by 2 bases and J by 3 bases, with 8 bases between the two germline ends. Germline V gene data show CDR1 as MNHEY and CDR2 as SMNVEV (reference sequence).

This chain links TRBV27 with TRBJ1-5; no definite D call. Sequenced: peripheral blood. The source is an adult man with Graves' ophthalmopathy. CDR3: CASSLKGYNQPQHF. The CDR3 DNA reads TGTGCCAGCAGTTTAAAGGGCTACAATCAGCCCCAGCATTTT.